This TCR beta chain was observed in a study of CD8 T cells in ankylosing spondylitis. Study-wide results and caveats: Reports say disease-linked clones showed up significantly more in matched ankylosing spondylitis synovial fluid. A TCR beta motif of roughly 8 highly homologous variants seemed to mark ankylosing spondylitis blood.

In making TCR beta libraries, quantitative 5'-RACE with molecular barcodes was used. TCRdb reanalysed the 5' RACE reads using MiXCR and keeps one entry per CDR3 protein. The sample has about 150,000 distinct CDR3 sequences; just under 7.5% are singletons. This clonotype was observed many times. Its antigen is still unknown. Trimming took 5 bases from V and 3 from J, leaving 18 bases between them. There are 15 residues in the CDR3. CDR1 DFQATT and CDR2 SNEGSKA come from the germline V gene (reference sequence). The chain combines TRBV20-1 with TRBJ2-3; D is possibly TRBD1 or TRBD2 (5 bases each). The source is a female donor with ankylosing spondylitis or in good health (not recorded which). Sequenced material: blood, either unsorted or a sorted T cell fraction (not recorded which). In DNA, the CDR3 is TGCAGTGCTCTACACGGGACCAAAGCAACAGATACGCAGTATTTT. This encodes CSALHGTKATDTQYF.